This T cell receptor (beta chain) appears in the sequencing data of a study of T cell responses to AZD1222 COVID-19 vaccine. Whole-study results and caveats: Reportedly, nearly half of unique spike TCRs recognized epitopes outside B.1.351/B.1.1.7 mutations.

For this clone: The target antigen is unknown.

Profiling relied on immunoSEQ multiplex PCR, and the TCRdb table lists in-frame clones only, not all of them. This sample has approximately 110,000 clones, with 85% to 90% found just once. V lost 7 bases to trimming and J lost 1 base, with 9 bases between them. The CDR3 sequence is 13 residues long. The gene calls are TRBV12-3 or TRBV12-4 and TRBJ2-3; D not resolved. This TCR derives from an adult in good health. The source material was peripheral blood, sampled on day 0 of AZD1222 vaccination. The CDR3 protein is CASTPRGTDTQYF. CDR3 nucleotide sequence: TGTGCCAGCACGCCTCGAGGCACAGATACGCAGTATTTT.